A selection of T cell receptor beta chains follows, all from one sample in a study of Graves' ophthalmopathy and Graves' hyperthyroidism. TCRdb called the multiplex PCR reads again in MiXCR, with one record for every CDR3 protein. Among 200,000 to 250,000 distinct CDR3 sequences listed, about 22% were seen once. The sample taken for sequencing was peripheral blood. These receptors came from a woman aged 50 to 65 with Graves' ophthalmopathy. Each CDR3 is given with its conserved first and last residue. A D gene is named only where the DNA matches it firmly. Clone size, where shown, is once, few, many, or a class for clones that have expanded.

clone size,V gene,D gene,J gene,CDR3 DNA,CDR3 protein
.,TRBV6-1,.,TRBJ1-1,TGTGCCAGCAGTGTGGAAAGGAACACTGAAGCTTTCTTT,CASSVERNTEAFF
few,TRBV18,.,TRBJ2-7,TGTGCCAGCTCACCGGACAGAACCCACGAGCAGTACTTC,CASSPDRTHEQYF
many,TRBV12-3/TRBV12-4,TRBD2,TRBJ2-7,TGTGCCAGCAGTGGGACTAGCGGCTACGAGCAGTACTTC,CASSGTSGYEQYF
many,TRBV7-3,TRBD1,TRBJ1-1,TGTGCCAGCAGCTTCTTGACAGGGAGCACTGAAGCTTTCTTT,CASSFLTGSTEAFF
many,TRBV30,.,TRBJ1-1,TGTGCCTGGATGGCAGGGCGTCCGAACACTGAAGCTTTCTTT,CAWMAGRPNTEAFF
many,TRBV29-1,.,TRBJ1-1,TGCGGCGTTGGGCGAGGTGTTGAAGCTTTCTTT,CGVGRGVEAFF
many,TRBV12-3/TRBV12-4,.,TRBJ1-3,TGTGCCAGCAGTTTCGGGGAGGCACCTTCTGGAAACACCATATATTTT,CASSFGEAPSGNTIYF
many,TRBV28,TRBD1,TRBJ1-2,TGTGCCAGCAGACGACAGGGGTCCCACTATGGCTACACCTTC,CASRRQGSHYGYTF
many,TRBV28,TRBD1,TRBJ2-2,TGTGCCAGCAGGCAACAGGGGGTGGCCACCGGGGAGCTGTTTTTT,CASRQQGVATGELFF
many,TRBV20-1,.,TRBJ2-7,TGCAGTGCTAGAGCGACGGCAACCTACGAGCAGTACTTC,CSARATATYEQYF
many,TRBV29-1,TRBD1,TRBJ2-7,TGCAGCGTTGAAGCTAACCACAGGGGCCCGGAGCAGTACTTC,CSVEANHRGPEQYF
many,TRBV19,.,TRBJ1-5,TGTGCCAGTAGTGTTACCAGGGATCAGCCCCAGCATTTT,CASSVTRDQPQHF
.,TRBV12-3/TRBV12-4,.,TRBJ2-7,TGTGCCAGCAGTTTATATCGTCAGCAGTACTTC,CASSLYRQQYF
.,TRBV24-1,TRBD1,TRBJ1-2,TGTGCCACCAGTGACCCCGGGACAGGGGGCGGCTATGGCTACACCTTC,CATSDPGTGGGYGYTF
many,TRBV6-2/TRBV6-3,.,TRBJ2-2,TGTGCCAGCAAAGAGATAGTTTTCGGGGAGCTGTTTTTT,CASKEIVFGELFF
many,TRBV27,.,TRBJ1-1,TGTGCCAGCAGTTCCCTCGCGTTTGAGACGGACACTGAAGCTTTCTTT,CASSSLAFETDTEAFF
many,TRBV6-2/TRBV6-3,.,TRBJ1-5,TGTGCCAGCAGTTACCCCCCTAATTTGCCCCAGCATTTT,CASSYPPNLPQHF
many,TRBV4-1,TRBD1,TRBJ2-7,TGCGCCAGCAGCCAAGTTCAGGGACAGGAGCCGTCCGAGCAGTACTTC,CASSQVQGQEPSEQYF
.,TRBV30,.,TRBJ1-5,TGTGCCTGGAGTAGGTCCATTAGCAATCAGCCCCAGCATTTT,CAWSRSISNQPQHF
many,TRBV10-3,.,TRBJ1-3,TGTGCCATCAGTGAGTCGGGACGGCTCTCTGGAAACACCATATATTTT,CAISESGRLSGNTIYF
.,TRBV20-1,.,TRBJ2-7,TGCAGTGCCGAGAAGTTAGGACAGAGAACCTACGAGCAGTACTTC,CSAEKLGQRTYEQYF
many,TRBV20-1,.,TRBJ1-5,TGCAGTGCCTCTCGGGACGTTCGCAATCAGCCCCAGCATTTT,CSASRDVRNQPQHF
many,TRBV5-4,TRBD1,TRBJ2-2,TGTGCCAGCGCCGGGACAGCGAACACCGGGGAGCTGTTTTTT,CASAGTANTGELFF
many,TRBV6-5,TRBD1,TRBJ1-2,TGTGCCAGCAGTACCACAGGGGACTATGGCTACACCTTC,CASSTTGDYGYTF
.,TRBV24-1,.,TRBJ1-2,TGTGCCACCAGTGATCGGACGGTCTATGGCTACACCTTC,CATSDRTVYGYTF
many,TRBV19,.,TRBJ1-1,TGTGCAGTGAGAGCGGGCACTGAAGCTTTCTTT,CAVRAGTEAFF
many,TRBV6-4,TRBD2,TRBJ2-7,TGTGCCAGCAGTCTCAACTCCGGGACTAGCGGGAGGAACTCCTACGAGCAGTACTTC,CASSLNSGTSGRNSYEQYF
many,TRBV11-2,.,TRBJ2-5,TGTGCCAGCAGCACAGGGTCGGAGACCCAGTACTTC,CASSTGSETQYF
many,TRBV28,.,TRBJ1-1,TGTGCCAGCAGTCCAACAGGGATGGGGAACACTGAAGCTTTCTTT,CASSPTGMGNTEAFF
many,TRBV2,TRBD1,TRBJ1-2,TGTGCCAGCAGGGACAGGTCAGGCTATGGCTACACCTTC,CASRDRSGYGYTF
.,TRBV3-1,.,TRBJ2-5,TGTGCCAGCAGCCAATTTGAGTCGACGGCACAAGAGACCCAGTACTTC,CASSQFESTAQETQYF
.,TRBV28,TRBD1,TRBJ1-1,TGTGCCAGCAGTTACCCAAGACTCCGGACAGGGAAAAACACTGAAGCTTTCTTT,CASSYPRLRTGKNTEAFF
.,TRBV6-1,.,TRBJ1-1,TGTGCCAGCAGTGAAGGGTGGCAGGGGGAAGCTTTCTTT,CASSEGWQGEAFF
many,TRBV5-1,.,TRBJ2-5,TGCGCCAGCAGCCCAAGGACGCTGTCGGAGACCCAGTACTTC,CASSPRTLSETQYF
many,TRBV20-1,TRBD1,TRBJ2-7,TGCAGTGCAACCGGGACAGGGGGCTTCTACGAGCAGTACTTC,CSATGTGGFYEQYF
few,TRBV6-2/TRBV6-3,TRBD1,TRBJ2-5,TGTGCCAGCAGGGGGACAGGGGGCAGTGGGACCCAGTACTTC,CASRGTGGSGTQYF
many,TRBV12-3/TRBV12-4,.,TRBJ1-2,TGTGCCAGCAGTTTAGAGCTCAGACTGGGCGGCTACACCTTC,CASSLELRLGGYTF
many,TRBV27,.,TRBJ2-7,TGTGCCAGCAGTTTATACGCCCGGGACCCCTACGAGCAGTACTTC,CASSLYARDPYEQYF
many,TRBV7-2,TRBD2,TRBJ2-5,TGTGCCAGCAGCTACGGGGGCCCAGCGGGGGGCCAAGAGACCCAGTACTTC,CASSYGGPAGGQETQYF
many,TRBV7-9,.,TRBJ1-1,TGTGCCAGCAGCGCGAGTTCGAGCACTGAAGCTTTCTTT,CASSASSSTEAFF
many,TRBV7-9,.,TRBJ2-7,TGTGCCAGCCAGGCCGAGGGGTCCTACGAGCAGTACTTC,CASQAEGSYEQYF
many,TRBV5-1,TRBD1,TRBJ2-7,TGCGCCAGCAGCTGGGGACAGGGGCCACAGCCAGACGAGCAGTACTTC,CASSWGQGPQPDEQYF
many,TRBV2,.,TRBJ2-5,TGTGCCAGCAGGGGAACTAGGGGGACTCAAGAGACCCAGTACTTC,CASRGTRGTQETQYF
.,TRBV7-2,TRBD2,TRBJ2-5,TGTGCCAGCAGCCGTAGCGGGAGTCTGGAGACCCAGTACTTC,CASSRSGSLETQYF
many,TRBV11-2,.,TRBJ2-7,TGTGCCAGCAGCTTTTCCGGGGCTCCCTACGAGCAGTACTTC,CASSFSGAPYEQYF
.,TRBV11-2,.,TRBJ2-7,TGTGCCAGCAGCTTAGTTCTACAGACGAGCTCCTACGAGCAGTACTTC,CASSLVLQTSSYEQYF
many,TRBV5-1,.,TRBJ2-7,TGCGCCAGCAGCTCGGGGGACAGAAACCCCTACGAGCAGTACTTC,CASSSGDRNPYEQYF
.,TRBV27,TRBD1,TRBJ2-5,TGTGCCAGCACCAAAGGGTGGGGACAGGGACAAGAGACCCAGTACTTC,CASTKGWGQGQETQYF